These 9 T cell receptor beta chains were sequenced from one sample in a study of Ad26.COV2.S vaccination and SARS-CoV-2 variants. The table came from immunoSEQ multiplex PCR; TCRdb's copy has only in-frame clones and leaves some out. The repertoire holds roughly 270,000 clones, with 80% to 90% as singletons. The treatment denotes: 15 to 20 received Ad26.COV2.S at low or high dose, single or two shots; several received placebo; per-sample allocation not given. Samples came from day 63 after the first vaccine or placebo injection. This material consisted of peripheral blood, taken in a trial of Ad26.COV2.S vaccine versus placebo. These receptors were obtained from a person aged 18 to 65 who received the Ad26.COV2.S COVID-19 vaccine or a placebo.

The V and J genes are TRBV27 and TRBJ1-2; D is perhaps TRBD1 (5 bases). CDR1 and CDR2 (germline): MNHEY, SMNVEV (reference sequence). V lost 6 bases to trimming and J lost 4 bases, with 18 bases between them. This CDR3 has 15 residues. CDR3 bases: TGTGCCAGCAGCCGAACCGGGACGGCGGGCTATGGCTACACCTTC. It codes for CASSRTGTAGYGYTF.

This sequence joins TRBV24-1 and TRBJ2-2; 11 positions match TRBD1. Germline V gene lookup returns CDR1 KGHDR and CDR2 SFDVKD. After removal of 4 bases from V and 6 bases from J, the junction contained 6 bases not matched to a gene. The CDR3 is 16 residues long. The DNA for the CDR3 is TGTGCCACCAGTGACACGGGACAGGGGGGCCCCGGGGAGCTGTTTTTT. Its protein product is CATSDTGQGGPGELFF.

The V call is TRBV7-2, the J call TRBJ2-7, with D possibly matching TRBD1 (5 bases). CDR1 and CDR2 (germline): SGHTA, FQGNSA. The CDR3 extends over 14 amino acids. The V end was cut by 4 bases, the J end by 2 bases, with 12 bases between. The CDR3 region has the DNA TGTGCCAGCAGCTCACCGCAGGGAACCTACGAGCAGTACTTC. It codes for CASSSPQGTYEQYF.

This chain joins TRBV3-1 (or the pseudogene TRBV3-2) and TRBJ2-7, with no clear D. Deletions cut 1 base from V and 3 bases from J, with 10 bases between. Germline V gene sequence: CDR1 LGHDT, CDR2 YNNKEL (reference sequence). This CDR3 is 14 amino acids long. The CDR3 DNA sequence: TGTGCCAGCAGCCAAGGTCGAAGGAACTACGAGCAGTACTTC. It specifies CASSQGRRNYEQYF.

The chain joins TRBV24-1 to TRBJ1-1, with D perhaps matching TRBD1 (6 bases). This CDR3 spans 18 amino acids. CDR1 is KGHDR and CDR2 is SFDVKD in the germline V gene. V gave up 1 base and J gave up 5 bases, with 22 bases separating them. Here the CDR3 DNA reads TGTGCCACCAGTGATTTAGTCAAGGGGGGTCTACTCCAGACTGAAGCTTTCTTT. Its translation is CATSDLVKGGLLQTEAFF.

This chain links TRBV6-5 with TRBJ1-1; a weak D match, TRBD1 (6 bases). Trimming removed 0 bases from V and 6 bases from J, with 14 bases in between. Germline values: CDR1 MNHEY, CDR2 SVGAGI. This CDR3 has 15 residues. The CDR3 loop reads CASSYSSGVRPEAFF. The CDR3 nucleotides read TGTGCCAGCAGTTACTCGTCAGGGGTGAGGCCTGAAGCTTTCTTT.

V usage is TRBV30 and J usage is TRBJ1-4, with a weak D call TRBD1 (5 bases). The CDR3 runs to 13 residues. V shed 2 bases and J shed 7 bases, with 11 bases lying between them. Germline V gives CDR1 GTSNPN, CDR2 SVGIG (reference sequence). CDR3 residues: CAWSSGHGEKLFF. Here the CDR3 DNA reads TGTGCCTGGAGTTCAGGACACGGTGAAAAACTGTTTTTT. Full variable domain (rest looked up from reference TRBV30 and TRBJ1-4): SQTIHQWPATLVQPVGSPLSLECTVEGTSNPNLYWYRQAAGRGLQLLFYSVGIGQISSEVPQNLSASRPQDRQFILSSKKLLLSDSGFYLCAWSSGHGEKLFFGSGTQLSVL.

The V call is TRBV19, the J call TRBJ1-4, with D unclear. Trimming pared 3 bases from V and 5 bases from J, leaving 13 bases between. The CDR3 sequence is 15 residues long. The V gene's germline CDR1 is LNHDA and CDR2 SQIVND (reference sequence). This CDR3 is CASSIHDTPNEKLFF. CDR3 bases: TGTGCCAGTAGTATCCATGATACGCCGAATGAAAAACTGTTTTTT.

This clone was recorded only once. This chain links TRBV21-1 with TRBJ2-1; the D call of TRBD2 is as the table states it, not checked on the DNA. TRBV21-1 is flagged as a pseudogene. There are 13 residues in the CDR3. The CDR3 sequence is CASSRTSFLEQFF. In DNA form, the CDR3 reads TGTGCCAGCAGCAGGACTAGTTTCCTTGAGCAGTTCTTC.